The T cell receptor (beta chain) described here comes from a study of metastatic and nonmetastatic thyroid tumors. Study-level background: From malignant and benign thyroid patients, repertoires in blood and in tumor or nodule tissue were compared. Findings of the study overall: Malignant tumors reportedly showed significantly higher TCR beta diversity than benign nodules in both blood and tumor.

Sample share makes this clone medium-sized (0.01 to 0.1%). Its antigen is currently unknown. Germline V gives CDR1 MNHNS, CDR2 SASEGT. The CDR3 runs 14 residues. V was shortened by 6 bases and J by 0 bases, with 9 bases between the two germline ends. As originally analysed: Variation in CDR3 across clinicopathological groups served as the basis for constructing a distant-metastasis classifier in papillary thyroid cancer. TCRdb reprocessed the PCR reads via MiXCR. These V and J calls originate from TCRdb's pipeline instead of the authors' own analysis. The data contain about 20,000 clones, 10% to 15% of them singletons. Until they underwent thyroid surgery, no patient had received any treatment.

The sequencing sample was made of blood. The gene calls are TRBV6-1 and TRBJ1-5; D gene ambiguous. The source of this sequence is a male donor with papillary thyroid cancer or a benign thyroid nodule (not recorded which). Some clones in this sample may be carry-over from other donors' samples. This chain's CDR3 is CASSGSSSNQPQHF. The CDR3 nucleotides read TGTGCCAGCAGCGGATCGAGTAGCAATCAGCCCCAGCATTTT.